Given below is one TCR beta chain in context. The antigen remains undetermined. The data were taken from a study of OX40 agonist ivuxolimab in advanced cancers. Sampled blood was obtained at baseline, cycle 4 day 1, and cycle 7 day 1. Study findings and constraints: Averaging showed that CD8+ T cells had more expanded clones than CD4+ did.

Produced via immunoSEQ multiplex PCR; TCRdb's table is partial and in-frame only. The sample shows more than 80,000 clones, approximately 94% of them seen only once. The sample in question was CD4+ or CD8+ T cells sorted from blood, obtained in a trial of the OX40 agonist ivuxolimab. The sequence was obtained from an adult with an advanced solid tumor such as melanoma, head and neck, liver or kidney cancer.

CDR3 region: CAWNGQTYEQYF. For the CDR3, the DNA is TGTGCCTGGAACGGACAGACCTACGAGCAGTACTTC. The J gene is TRBJ2-7, the V gene TRBV30, with a possible D match to TRBD1 (6 bases). The CDR3 covers 12 residues. CDR1 GTSNPN and CDR2 SVGIG come from the germline V gene (reference sequence). The V end was cut by 4 bases, the J end by 2 bases, with 9 bases between.